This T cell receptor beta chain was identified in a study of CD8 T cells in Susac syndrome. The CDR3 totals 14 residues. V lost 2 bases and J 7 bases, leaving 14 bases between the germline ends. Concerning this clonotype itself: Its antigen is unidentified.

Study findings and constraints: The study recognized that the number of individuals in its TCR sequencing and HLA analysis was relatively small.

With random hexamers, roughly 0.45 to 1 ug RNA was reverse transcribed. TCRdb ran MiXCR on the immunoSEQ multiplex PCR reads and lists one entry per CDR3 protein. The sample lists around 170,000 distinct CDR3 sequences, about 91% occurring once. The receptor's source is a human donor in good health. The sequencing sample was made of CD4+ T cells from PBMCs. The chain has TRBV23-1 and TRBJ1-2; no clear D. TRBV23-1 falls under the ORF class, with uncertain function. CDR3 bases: TGCGCCAGCAGTCAACATAGGATGCCCGGTGGCTACACCTTC. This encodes CASSQHRMPGGYTF.